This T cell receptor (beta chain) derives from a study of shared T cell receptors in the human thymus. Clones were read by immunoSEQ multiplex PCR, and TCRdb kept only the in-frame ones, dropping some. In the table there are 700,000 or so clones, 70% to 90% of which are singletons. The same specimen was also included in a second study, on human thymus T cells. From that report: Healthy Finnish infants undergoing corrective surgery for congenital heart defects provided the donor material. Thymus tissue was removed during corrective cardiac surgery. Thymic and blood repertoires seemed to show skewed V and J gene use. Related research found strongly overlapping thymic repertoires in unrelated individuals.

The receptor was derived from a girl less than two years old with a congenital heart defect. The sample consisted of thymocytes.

CDR3 amino acids: CASTPPRRLFSTDTQYF. In nucleotides, the CDR3 is TGTGCCAGCACCCCCCCGAGGCGACTGTTCAGCACAGATACGCAGTATTTT. V usage is TRBV5-5 and J usage is TRBJ2-3; D is unresolved. Germline V CDR1 and CDR2: SGHKS, YYEKEE (reference sequence). V lost 6 bases, J lost 0 bases, and 20 bases lay in between. The CDR3 is 17 amino acids. The whole variable domain, filled in from reference TRBV5-5 and TRBJ2-3, reads DAGVTQSPTHLIKTRGQQVTLRCSPISGHKSVSWYQQVLGQGPQFIFQYYEKEERGRGNFPDRFSARQFPNYSSELNVNALLLGDSALYLCASTPPRRLFSTDTQYFGPGTRLTVL.